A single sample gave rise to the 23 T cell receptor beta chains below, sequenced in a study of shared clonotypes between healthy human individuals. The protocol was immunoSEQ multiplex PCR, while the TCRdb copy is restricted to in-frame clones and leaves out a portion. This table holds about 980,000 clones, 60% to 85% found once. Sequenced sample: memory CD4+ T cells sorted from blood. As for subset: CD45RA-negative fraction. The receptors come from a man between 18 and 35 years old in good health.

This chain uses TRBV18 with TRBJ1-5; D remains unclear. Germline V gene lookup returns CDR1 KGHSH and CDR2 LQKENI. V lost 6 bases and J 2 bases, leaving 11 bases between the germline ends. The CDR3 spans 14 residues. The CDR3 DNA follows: TGTGCCAGCTCGCAAAGCTCGGGCAATCAGCCCCAGCATTTT. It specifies CASSQSSGNQPQHF.

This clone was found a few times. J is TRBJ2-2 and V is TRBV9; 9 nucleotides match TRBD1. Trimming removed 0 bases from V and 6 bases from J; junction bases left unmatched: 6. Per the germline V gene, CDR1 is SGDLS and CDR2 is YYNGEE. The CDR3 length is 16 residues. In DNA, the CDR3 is TGTGCCAGCAGCGTAGATAGTACAGGGGGCTCCGGGGAGCTGTTTTTT. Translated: CASSVDSTGGSGELFF.

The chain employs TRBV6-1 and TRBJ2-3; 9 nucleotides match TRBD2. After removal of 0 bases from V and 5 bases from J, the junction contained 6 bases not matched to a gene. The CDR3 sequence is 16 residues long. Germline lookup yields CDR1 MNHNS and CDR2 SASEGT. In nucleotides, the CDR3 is TGTGCCAGCAGTGAAGCTAAAGCGGGGGGCCGAGATACGCAGTATTTT. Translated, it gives CASSEAKAGGRDTQYF.

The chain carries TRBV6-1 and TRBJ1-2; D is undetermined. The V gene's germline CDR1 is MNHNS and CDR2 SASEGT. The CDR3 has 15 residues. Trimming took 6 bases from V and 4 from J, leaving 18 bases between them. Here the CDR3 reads CASRTTAADGYGYTF. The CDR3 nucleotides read TGTGCCAGCAGGACCACCGCCGCCGACGGCTATGGCTACACCTTC.

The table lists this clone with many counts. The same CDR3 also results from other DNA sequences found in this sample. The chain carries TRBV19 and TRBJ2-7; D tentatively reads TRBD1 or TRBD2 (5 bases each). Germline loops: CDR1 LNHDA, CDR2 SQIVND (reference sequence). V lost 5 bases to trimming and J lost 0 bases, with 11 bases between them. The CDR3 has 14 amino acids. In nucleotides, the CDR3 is TGTGCCAGTAGTCGAAGGGACGGCTCCTACGAGCAGTACTTC. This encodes CASSRRDGSYEQYF.

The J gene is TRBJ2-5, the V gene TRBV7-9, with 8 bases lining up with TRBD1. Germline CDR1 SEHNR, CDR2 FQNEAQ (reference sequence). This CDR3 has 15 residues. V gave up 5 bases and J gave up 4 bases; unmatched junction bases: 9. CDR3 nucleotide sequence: TGTGCCAGCAGCCGCGGACAGGGAAGTACAGAGACCCAGTACTTC. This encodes CASSRGQGSTETQYF. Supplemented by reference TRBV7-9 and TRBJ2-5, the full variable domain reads DTGVSQNPRHKITKRGQNVTFRCDPISEHNRLYWYRQTLGQGPEFLTYFQNEAQLEKSRLLSDRFSAERPKGSFSTLEIQRTEQGDSAMYLCASSRGQGSTETQYFGPGTRLLVL.

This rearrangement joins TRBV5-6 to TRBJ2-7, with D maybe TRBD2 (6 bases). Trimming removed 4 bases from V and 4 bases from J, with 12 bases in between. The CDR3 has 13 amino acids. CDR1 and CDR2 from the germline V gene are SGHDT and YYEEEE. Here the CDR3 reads CASSLVGGYEQYF. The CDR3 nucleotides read TGTGCCAGCAGCCTGGTGGGGGGATACGAGCAGTACTTC. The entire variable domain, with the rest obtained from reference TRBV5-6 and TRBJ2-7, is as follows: DAGVTQSPTHLIKTRGQQVTLRCSPKSGHDTVSWYQQALGQGPQFIFQYYEEEERQRGNFPDRFSGHQFPNYSSELNVNALLLGDSALYLCASSLVGGYEQYFGPGTRLTVT.

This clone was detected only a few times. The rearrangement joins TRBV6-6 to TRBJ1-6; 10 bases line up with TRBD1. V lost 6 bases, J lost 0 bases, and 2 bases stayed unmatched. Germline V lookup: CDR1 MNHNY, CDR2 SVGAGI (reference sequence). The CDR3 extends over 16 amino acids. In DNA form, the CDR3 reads TGTGCCAGCAGGGGACAGGGGAGCTCCTATAATTCACCCCTCCACTTT. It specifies CASRGQGSSYNSPLHF.

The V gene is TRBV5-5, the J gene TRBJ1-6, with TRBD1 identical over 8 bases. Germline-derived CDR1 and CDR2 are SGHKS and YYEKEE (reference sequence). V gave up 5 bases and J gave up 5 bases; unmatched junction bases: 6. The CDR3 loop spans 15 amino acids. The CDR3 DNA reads TGTGCCAGCAGTTGGGGACAGGCCGATAATTCACCCCTCCACTTT. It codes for CASSWGQADNSPLHF. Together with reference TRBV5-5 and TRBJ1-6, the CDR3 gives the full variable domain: DAGVTQSPTHLIKTRGQQVTLRCSPISGHKSVSWYQQVLGQGPQFIFQYYEKEERGRGNFPDRFSARQFPNYSSELNVNALLLGDSALYLCASSWGQADNSPLHFGNGTRLTVT.

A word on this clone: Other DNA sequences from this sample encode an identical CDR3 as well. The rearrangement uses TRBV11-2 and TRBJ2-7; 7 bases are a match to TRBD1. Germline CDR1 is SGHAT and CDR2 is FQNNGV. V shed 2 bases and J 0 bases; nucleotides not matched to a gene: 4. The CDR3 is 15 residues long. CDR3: CASSLRQGSSYEQYF. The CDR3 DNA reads TGTGCCAGCAGCTTAAGACAGGGAAGCTCCTACGAGCAGTACTTC.

Here the CDR3 DNA reads TGTGCCAGCAGGAAAAGGGCTAATGAAAAACTGTTTTTT. Translating gives CASRKRANEKLFF. The genes are TRBV7-9 and TRBJ1-4; no clear D gene. The CDR3 runs to 13 residues. Germline V gene sequence: CDR1 SEHNR, CDR2 FQNEAQ (reference sequence). V was clipped by 6 bases and J by 3 bases, with 8 bases between them.

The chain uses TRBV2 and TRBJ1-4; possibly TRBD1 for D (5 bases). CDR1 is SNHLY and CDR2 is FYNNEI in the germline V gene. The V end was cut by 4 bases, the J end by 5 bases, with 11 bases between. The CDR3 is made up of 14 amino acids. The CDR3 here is CASSGAAGNEKLFF. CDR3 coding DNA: TGTGCCAGCAGTGGGGCGGCAGGGAATGAAAAACTGTTTTTT.

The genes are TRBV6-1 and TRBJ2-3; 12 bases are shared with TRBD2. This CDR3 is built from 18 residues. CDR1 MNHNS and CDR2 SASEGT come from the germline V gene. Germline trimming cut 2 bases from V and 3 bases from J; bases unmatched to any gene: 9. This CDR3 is CASSEPEGLAGHTDTQYF. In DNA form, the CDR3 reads TGTGCCAGCAGTGAACCCGAAGGACTAGCGGGACATACAGATACGCAGTATTTT.

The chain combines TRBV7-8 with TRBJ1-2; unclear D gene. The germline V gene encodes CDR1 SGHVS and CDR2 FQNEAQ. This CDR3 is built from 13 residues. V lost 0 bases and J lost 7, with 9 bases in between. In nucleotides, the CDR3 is TGTGCCAGCAGCTTAGCAGGTGGCGTTGGCTACACCTTC. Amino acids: CASSLAGGVGYTF.

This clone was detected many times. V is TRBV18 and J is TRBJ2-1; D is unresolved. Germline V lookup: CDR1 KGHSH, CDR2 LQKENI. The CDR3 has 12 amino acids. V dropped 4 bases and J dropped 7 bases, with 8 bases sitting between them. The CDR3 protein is CASSRRPNEQFF. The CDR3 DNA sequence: TGTGCCAGCTCACGACGACCGAATGAGCAGTTCTTC.

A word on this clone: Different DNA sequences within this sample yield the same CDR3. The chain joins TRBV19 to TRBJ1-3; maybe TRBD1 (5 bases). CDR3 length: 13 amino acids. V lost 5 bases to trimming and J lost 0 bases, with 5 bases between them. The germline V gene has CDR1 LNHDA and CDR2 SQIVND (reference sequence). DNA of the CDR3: TGTGCCAGTAGTGACAGCTCTGGAAACACCATATATTTT. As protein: CASSDSSGNTIYF.

This CDR3 reads CASSSVGETQYF. Written as DNA, the CDR3 is TGTGCCAGCAGCAGCGTCGGGGAGACCCAGTACTTC. V and J are TRBV9 and TRBJ2-5; D gene unclear. CDR1 is SGDLS and CDR2 is YYNGEE in the germline V gene. Trimming took 4 bases from V and 5 from J, leaving 9 bases between them. The CDR3 is 12 residues long. Full variable domain (missing parts from reference TRBV9 and TRBJ2-5): DSGVTQTPKHLITATGQRVTLRCSPRSGDLSVYWYQQSLDQGLQFLIQYYNGEERAKGNILERFSAQQFPDLHSELNLSSLELGDSALYFCASSSVGETQYFGPGTRLLVL.

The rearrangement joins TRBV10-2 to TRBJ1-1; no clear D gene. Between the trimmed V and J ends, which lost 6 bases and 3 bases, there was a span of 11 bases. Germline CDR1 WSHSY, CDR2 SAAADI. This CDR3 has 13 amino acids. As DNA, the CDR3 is TGCGCCAGCAGGAACCTAGTCGACACTGAAGCTTTCTTT. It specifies CASRNLVDTEAFF.

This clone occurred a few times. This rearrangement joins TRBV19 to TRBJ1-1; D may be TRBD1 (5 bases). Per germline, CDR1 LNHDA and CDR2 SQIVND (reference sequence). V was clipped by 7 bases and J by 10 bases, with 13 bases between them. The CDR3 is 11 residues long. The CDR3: CASTSGRGAFF. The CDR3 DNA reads TGTGCCAGTACCTCGGGGCGTGGAGCTTTCTTT.

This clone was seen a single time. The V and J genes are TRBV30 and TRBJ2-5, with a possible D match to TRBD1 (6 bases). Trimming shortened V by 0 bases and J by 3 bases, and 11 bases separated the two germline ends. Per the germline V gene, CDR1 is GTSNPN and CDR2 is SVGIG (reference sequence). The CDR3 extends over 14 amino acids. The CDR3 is CAWSVGRGEETQYF. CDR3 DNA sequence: TGTGCCTGGAGTGTAGGCAGGGGAGAAGAGACCCAGTACTTC.

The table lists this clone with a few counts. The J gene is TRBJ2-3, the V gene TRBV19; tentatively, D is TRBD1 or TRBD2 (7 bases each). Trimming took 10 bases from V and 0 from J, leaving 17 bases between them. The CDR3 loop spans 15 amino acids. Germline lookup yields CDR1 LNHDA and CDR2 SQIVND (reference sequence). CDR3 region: CATIPGGASTDTQYF. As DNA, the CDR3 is TGTGCCACCATTCCAGGGGGGGCCAGCACAGATACGCAGTATTTT.

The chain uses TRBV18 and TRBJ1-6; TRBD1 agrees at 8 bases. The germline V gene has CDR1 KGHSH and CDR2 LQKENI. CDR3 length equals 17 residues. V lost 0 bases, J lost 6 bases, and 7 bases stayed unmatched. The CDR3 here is CASSPPDRGGRNSPLHF. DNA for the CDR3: TGTGCCAGCTCACCACCCGACAGGGGAGGTCGTAATTCACCCCTCCACTTT. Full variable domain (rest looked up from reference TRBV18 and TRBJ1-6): NAGVMQNPRHLVRRRGQEARLRCSPMKGHSHVYWYRQLPEEGLKFMVYLQKENIIDESGMPKERFSAEFPKEGPSILRIQQVVRGDSAAYFCASSPPDRGGRNSPLHFGNGTRLTVT.

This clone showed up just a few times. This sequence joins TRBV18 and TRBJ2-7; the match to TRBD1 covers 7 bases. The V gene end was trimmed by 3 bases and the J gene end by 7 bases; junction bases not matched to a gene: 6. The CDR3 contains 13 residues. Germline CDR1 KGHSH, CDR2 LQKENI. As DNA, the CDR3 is TGTGCCAGCTCACCTACAGGGGTGGGGGAGCAGTACTTC. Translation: CASSPTGVGEQYF.